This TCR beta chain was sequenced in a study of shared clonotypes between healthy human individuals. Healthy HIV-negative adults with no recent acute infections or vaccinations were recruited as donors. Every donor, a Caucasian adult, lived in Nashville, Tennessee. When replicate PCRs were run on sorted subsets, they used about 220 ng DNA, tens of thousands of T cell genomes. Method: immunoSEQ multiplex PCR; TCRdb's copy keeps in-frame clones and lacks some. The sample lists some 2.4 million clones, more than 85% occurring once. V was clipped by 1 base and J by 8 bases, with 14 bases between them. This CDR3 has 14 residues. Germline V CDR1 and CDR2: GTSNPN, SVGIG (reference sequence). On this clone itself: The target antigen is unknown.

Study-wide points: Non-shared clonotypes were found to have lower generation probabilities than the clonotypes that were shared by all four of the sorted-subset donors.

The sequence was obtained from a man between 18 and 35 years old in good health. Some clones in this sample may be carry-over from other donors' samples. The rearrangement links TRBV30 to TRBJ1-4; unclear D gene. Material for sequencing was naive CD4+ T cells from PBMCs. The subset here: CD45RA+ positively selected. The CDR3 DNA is TGTGCCTGGAGTGGATGGACGAGGTGGGAAAAACTGTTTTTT. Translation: CAWSGWTRWEKLFF. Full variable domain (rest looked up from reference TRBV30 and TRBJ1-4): SQTIHQWPATLVQPVGSPLSLECTVEGTSNPNLYWYRQAAGRGLQLLFYSVGIGQISSEVPQNLSASRPQDRQFILSSKKLLLSDSGFYLCAWSGWTRWEKLFFGSGTQLSVL.